The T cell receptor beta chain described here comes from a study of blood T cell repertoires in COVID-19. Background on the study: Nucleic acid was either cDNA or gDNA, and it came from T cells, B-cell-depleted T cells, or PBMCs.

As originally analysed: Nucleated cell number was recorded as an estimate derived from reference gene primer amplification. The method was immunoSEQ multiplex PCR; TCRdb's version includes in-frame clones alone and lacks a portion of them. The DNA gave D and trimming, while V, J and clone size come from that table. The profile shows about 87,000 clones, around 86% of them singletons. The receptor was derived from a woman in her 70s with acute or convalescent COVID-19. Sequenced material: peripheral blood.

The CDR3 DNA sequence: TGTGCCAGCTCACGGAGTTCAACTAATGAAAAACTGTTTTTT. Amino acid sequence: CASSRSSTNEKLFF. V and J are TRBV18 and TRBJ1-4; no reliable D call. The V and J ends lost 4 bases and 0 bases respectively, with 6 bases between them. CDR1 is KGHSH, CDR2 LQKENI, per germline. This CDR3 spans 14 amino acids.